What follows are 5 T cell receptor beta chains derived from one specimen sequenced in a study of cytomegalovirus exposure and HLA in healthy donors. The primer mix had 60 Vbeta and 13 Jbeta primers. Clones were sequenced by immunoSEQ multiplex PCR, and TCRdb holds only the in-frame ones, with some missing. In the table there are roughly 150,000 clones, around 10% of which are singletons. Sample: PBMCs. The source of these receptors is a male donor in good health and CMV-seronegative.

In its sample, this clone was seen a few times. The V call is TRBV5-6, the J call TRBJ2-7; 11 bases align to TRBD1. Germline CDR1 SGHDT, CDR2 YYEEEE. Losses at the gene ends were 0 bases for V and 4 bases for J; bases not matched to a gene: 6. The CDR3 contains 16 residues. The CDR3, as DNA: TGTGCCAGCAGCTTGGAGCTCGGGACAGGGGGATACGAGCAGTACTTC. It yields the protein CASSLELGTGGYEQYF.

This clone was observed a few times. The gene calls are TRBV7-2 and TRBJ2-3; weak D call: TRBD2 (7 bases). V was pared by 2 bases and J by 1 base, with 13 bases between. The CDR3 has 16 amino acids. Germline V gene data show CDR1 as SGHTA and CDR2 as FQGNSA. The CDR3 DNA reads TGTGCCAGCAGCTTAATCGCCGGGGGGCGCACAGATACGCAGTATTTT. Its protein is CASSLIAGGRTDTQYF.

The chain links TRBV6-1 to TRBJ1-1; D possibly corresponds to TRBD1 (5 bases). Germline CDR1 reads MNHNS; CDR2 reads SASEGT. CDR3 length: 15 amino acids. The V end was cut by 2 bases, the J end by 6 bases, with 16 bases between. The CDR3 here is CASSEIRRGVAEAFF. In DNA form, the CDR3 reads TGTGCCAGCAGTGAAATTAGGCGGGGGGTGGCTGAAGCTTTCTTT.

This clone was counted only a few times. V usage is TRBV6-1 and J usage is TRBJ2-7, with no clear D. V was clipped by 4 bases and J by 2 bases, with 9 bases between them. Per the germline V gene, CDR1 is MNHNS and CDR2 is SASEGT. This CDR3 is built from 13 residues. Here the CDR3 reads CASSVGRAYEQYF. DNA of the CDR3: TGTGCCAGCAGTGTAGGCCGGGCCTACGAGCAGTACTTC.

This clone showed up just a few times. The chain employs TRBV9 and TRBJ1-1; unclear D gene. Trimming stripped 3 bases from V and 2 bases from J, with 5 bases between. There are 12 residues in the CDR3. Germline V gene lookup returns CDR1 SGDLS and CDR2 YYNGEE. The CDR3 DNA reads as TGTGCCAGCAGCGATTTAAACACTGAAGCTTTCTTT. Its translation is CASSDLNTEAFF. Full variable domain (outside the CDR3, taken from reference TRBV9 and TRBJ1-1): DSGVTQTPKHLITATGQRVTLRCSPRSGDLSVYWYQQSLDQGLQFLIQYYNGEERAKGNILERFSAQQFPDLHSELNLSSLELGDSALYFCASSDLNTEAFFGQGTRLTVV.